The clone carrying this T cell receptor (beta chain) was counted at least ten times. Its cognate antigen is unknown. V lost 3 bases, J lost 4 bases, and 9 bases lay in between. Germline loops: CDR1 SGHAT, CDR2 FQNNGV. The CDR3 spans 13 residues. Original processing methods: The study's classifier, a distant-metastasis tool for papillary thyroid cancer, was built using CDR3 differences across clinicopathological groups. TCRdb reanalyzed the PCR reads via MiXCR. In this record, the V and J calls reflect TCRdb's handling and not the investigators' own analysis. The sample gives about 43,000 clones, over 10% of which show up once; around 21% is in the top ten. This entry comes from a study of metastatic and nonmetastatic thyroid tumors. The wider study: It was across blood and tumor or nodule tissue from malignant and benign thyroid patients that repertoires were compared.

General observations from the study: As reported, TCR beta diversity in blood and tumor was significantly higher in malignant thyroid tumors than in benign nodules.

The entire patient cohort was treatment-naive prior to thyroid surgery. The sequenced sample consisted of blood. V and J are TRBV11-2 and TRBJ2-5; D not certain. This sequence originates from a female donor with papillary thyroid cancer or a benign thyroid nodule (not recorded which). Some clones in this sample may be carry-over from other donors' samples. The CDR3 loop reads CASSFPPLETQYF. CDR3 DNA: TGTGCCAGCAGCTTCCCACCACTAGAGACCCAGTACTTC.